The clone carrying this T cell receptor (beta chain) turned up a few times. The antigen is unknown. The sample originates from a study of cytomegalovirus exposure and HLA in healthy donors. Overall study results and limits: TCR beta chains numbering more than 150 were designated cytomegalovirus-associated.

This CDR3 is built from 13 residues. The ends lost 5 bases at V and 7 bases at J; junction bases unmatched: 6. CDR1 MNHEY and CDR2 SMNVEV come from the germline V gene (reference sequence). Libraries were prepared by immunoSEQ multiplex PCR; TCRdb keeps only in-frame clonotypes and omits some of them. The sample carries under 400,000 clones, roughly 89% recorded once. The rearrangement uses TRBV27 and TRBJ1-2, with 8 bases that match TRBD1. Sequencing was performed on PBMCs. This receptor was obtained from a woman in her late teens or twenties in good health and CMV-seronegative. Here the CDR3 reads CASSLQQGVGYTF. The CDR3 bases are TGTGCCAGCAGTCTCCAACAGGGGGTTGGCTACACCTTC.